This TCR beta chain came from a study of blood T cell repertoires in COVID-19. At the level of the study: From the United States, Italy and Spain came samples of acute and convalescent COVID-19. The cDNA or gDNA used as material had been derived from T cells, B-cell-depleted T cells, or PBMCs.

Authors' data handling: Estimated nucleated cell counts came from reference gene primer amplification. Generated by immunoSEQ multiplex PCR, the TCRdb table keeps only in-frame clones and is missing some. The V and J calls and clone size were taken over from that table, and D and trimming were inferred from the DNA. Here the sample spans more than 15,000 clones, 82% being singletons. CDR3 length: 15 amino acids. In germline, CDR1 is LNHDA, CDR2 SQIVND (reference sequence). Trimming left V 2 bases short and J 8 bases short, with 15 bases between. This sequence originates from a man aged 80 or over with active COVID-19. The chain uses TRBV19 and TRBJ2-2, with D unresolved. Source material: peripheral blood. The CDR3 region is CASSITQINPGELFF. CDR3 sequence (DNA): TGTGCCAGTAGTATAACCCAGATTAATCCGGGGGAGCTGTTTTTT.